What follows is one TCR beta chain and its context. The antigen is unknown. The germline V gene encodes CDR1 SGHTA and CDR2 FQGTGA. CDR3 size: 13 residues. V was clipped by 5 bases and J by 9 bases; unmatched bases: 10. Clones were sequenced by immunoSEQ multiplex PCR, and TCRdb holds only the in-frame ones, with some missing. The sample records some 100,000 clones, about four fifths being singletons. The data originate from a study of PD-1 blockade in mismatch repair-deficient tumors. Study details: All were previously treated, progressing patients with about 11 mismatch repair-deficient cancer types. Overall study results and limits: Rapid post-treatment expansion, then contraction, generally preceding radiologic response, marked tumor-resident clones.

Mismatch repair deficiency was confirmed in all patients, by PCR or immunohistochemistry. A few pembrolizumab responders had their TCRs sequenced. V gene TRBV7-3 combines with J gene TRBJ2-7, with 7 bases aligning to TRBD1. This sequence was found in an adult with mismatch repair-deficient cancer. The sequencing used peripheral blood, collected 35 to 37 weeks after starting pembrolizumab. The CDR3 reads CASSLGGRDGQYF. CDR3 coding DNA: TGTGCCAGCAGCCTAGGGGGCCGCGACGGGCAGTACTTC.